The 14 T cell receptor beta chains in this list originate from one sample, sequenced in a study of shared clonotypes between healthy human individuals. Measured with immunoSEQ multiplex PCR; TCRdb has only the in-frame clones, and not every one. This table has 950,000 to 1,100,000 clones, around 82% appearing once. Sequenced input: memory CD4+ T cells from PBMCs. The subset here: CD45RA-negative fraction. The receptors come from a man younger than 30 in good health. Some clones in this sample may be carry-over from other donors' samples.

The CDR3: CASSLTYEQYF. The CDR3, as DNA: TGTGCCAGCAGCTTAACTTACGAGCAGTACTTC. The chain combines TRBV7-3 with TRBJ2-7; D not resolved. The CDR3 totals 11 residues. Trimming shortened V by 0 bases and J by 4 bases, and 1 base separated the two germline ends. Germline V gene lookup returns CDR1 SGHTA and CDR2 FQGTGA.

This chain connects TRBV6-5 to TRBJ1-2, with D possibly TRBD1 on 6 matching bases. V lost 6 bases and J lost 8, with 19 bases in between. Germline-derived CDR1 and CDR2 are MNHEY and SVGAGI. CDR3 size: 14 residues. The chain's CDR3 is CASRSAGRGGGYTF. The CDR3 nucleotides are TGTGCCAGCAGGTCAGCAGGCAGGGGAGGCGGCTACACCTTC.

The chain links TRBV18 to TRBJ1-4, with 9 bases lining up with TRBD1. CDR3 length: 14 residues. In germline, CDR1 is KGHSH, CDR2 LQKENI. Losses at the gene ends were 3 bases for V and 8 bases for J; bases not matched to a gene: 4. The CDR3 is CASSPGTGLEKLFF. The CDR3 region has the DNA TGTGCCAGCTCACCTGGGACAGGGCTAGAAAAACTGTTTTTT.

CDR3 bases: TGTGCCAGCAGTAGGGGGGAAAGGTACGAGCAGTACTTC. Translation: CASSRGERYEQYF. The chain is built from TRBV25-1 and TRBJ2-7; D assignment may be TRBD1 or TRBD2 (6 bases each). CDR3 length: 13 residues. The germline V and J ends were trimmed by 5 bases and 4 bases, with 12 bases remaining between them. The V gene's germline CDR1 is MGHDK and CDR2 SYGVNS.

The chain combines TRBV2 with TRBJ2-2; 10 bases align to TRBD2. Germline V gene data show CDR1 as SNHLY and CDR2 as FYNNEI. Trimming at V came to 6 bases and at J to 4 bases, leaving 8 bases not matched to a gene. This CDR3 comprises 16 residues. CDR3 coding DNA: TGTGCCAGCAGAGCGCTAGCGGGAGTTGGCACCGGGGAGCTGTTTTTT. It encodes CASRALAGVGTGELFF.

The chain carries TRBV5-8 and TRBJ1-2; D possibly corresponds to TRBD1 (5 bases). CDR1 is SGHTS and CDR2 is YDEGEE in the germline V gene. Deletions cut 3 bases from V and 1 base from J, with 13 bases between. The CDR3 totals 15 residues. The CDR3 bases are TGTGCCAGCAGCTCCCCGGGACGGATTAACTATGGCTACACCTTC. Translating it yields CASSSPGRINYGYTF.

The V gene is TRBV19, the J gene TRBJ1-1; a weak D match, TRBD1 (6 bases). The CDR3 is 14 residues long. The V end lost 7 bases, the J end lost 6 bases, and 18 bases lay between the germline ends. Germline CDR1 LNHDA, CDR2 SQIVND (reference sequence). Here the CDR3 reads CASTTTGWAPEAFF. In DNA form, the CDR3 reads TGTGCCAGTACCACGACAGGTTGGGCCCCTGAAGCTTTCTTT.

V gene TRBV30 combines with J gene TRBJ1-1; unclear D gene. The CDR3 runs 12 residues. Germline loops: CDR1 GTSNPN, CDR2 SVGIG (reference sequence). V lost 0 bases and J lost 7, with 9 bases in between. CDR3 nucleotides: TGTGCCTGGAGTGTCCAGGTGGGTGAAGCTTTCTTT. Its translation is CAWSVQVGEAFF.

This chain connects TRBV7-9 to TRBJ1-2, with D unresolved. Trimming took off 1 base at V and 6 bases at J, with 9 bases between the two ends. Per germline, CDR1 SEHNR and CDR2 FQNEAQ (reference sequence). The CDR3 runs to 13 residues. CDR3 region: CASSLDSWDGYTF. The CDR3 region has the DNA TGTGCCAGCAGCTTAGATAGTTGGGATGGCTACACCTTC.

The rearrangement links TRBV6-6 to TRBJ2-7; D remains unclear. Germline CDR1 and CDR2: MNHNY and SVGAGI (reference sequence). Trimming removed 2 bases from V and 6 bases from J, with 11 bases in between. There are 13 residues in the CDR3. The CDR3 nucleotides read TGTGCCAGCAGTTACGGTAGGGTTGCCGAGCAGTACTTC. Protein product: CASSYGRVAEQYF.

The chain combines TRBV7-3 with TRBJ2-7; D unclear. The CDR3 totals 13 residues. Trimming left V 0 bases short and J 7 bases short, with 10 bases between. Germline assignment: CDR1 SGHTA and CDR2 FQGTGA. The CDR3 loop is CASSLTSNNEQYF. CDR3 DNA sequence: TGTGCCAGCAGCTTAACGTCAAATAATGAGCAGTACTTC.

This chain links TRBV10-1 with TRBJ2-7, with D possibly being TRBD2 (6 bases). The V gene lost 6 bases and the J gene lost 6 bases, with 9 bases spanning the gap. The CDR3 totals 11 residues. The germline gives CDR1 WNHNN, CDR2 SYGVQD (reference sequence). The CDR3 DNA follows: TGCGCCAGCAGACCGGGAGCCGAGCAGTACTTC. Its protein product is CASRPGAEQYF.

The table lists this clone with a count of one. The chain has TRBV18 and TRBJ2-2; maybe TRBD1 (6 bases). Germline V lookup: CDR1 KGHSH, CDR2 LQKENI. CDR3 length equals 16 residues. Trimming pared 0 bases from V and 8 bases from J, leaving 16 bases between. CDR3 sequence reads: CASSPPKQGNLGELFF. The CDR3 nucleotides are TGTGCCAGCTCACCACCCAAGCAGGGGAATTTGGGGGAGCTGTTTTTT.

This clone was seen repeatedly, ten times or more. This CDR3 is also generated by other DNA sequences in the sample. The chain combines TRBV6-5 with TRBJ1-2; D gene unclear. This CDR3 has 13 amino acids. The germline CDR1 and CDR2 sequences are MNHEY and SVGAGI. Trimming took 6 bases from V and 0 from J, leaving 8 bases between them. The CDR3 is CASRLDANYGYTF. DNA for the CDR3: TGTGCCAGCAGACTGGACGCTAACTATGGCTACACCTTC.